Each of the 18 T cell receptor beta chains below was sequenced from the same sample in a study of beta chain features in type 1 diabetes. The entirety of the isolated RNA underwent reverse transcription, so expressed TCRB transcripts were sequenced. Data came from immunoSEQ multiplex PCR; TCRdb stores just in-frame clones and leaves some out. In the table there are 140,000 or so clones, around a tenth of which are singletons. The sample taken for sequencing was central memory CD4+ T cells from blood. Receptor source: a man aged 18 to 29 in good health.

This clone was counted a few times. Here the CDR3 reads CASSGASGVAGELFF. DNA for the CDR3: TGTGCCAGCAGTGGGGCTAGCGGGGTAGCCGGGGAGCTGTTTTTT. The chain recombines TRBV2 with TRBJ2-2; 9 bases map to TRBD2. The CDR3 totals 15 residues. J gave up 6 bases and V 4 bases, and 6 bases lay outside the gene matches. Per the germline V gene, CDR1 is SNHLY and CDR2 is FYNNEI.

This clone has more than one count but fewer than ten. CDR3: CASSLAQRTVTSNQPQHF. CDR3 nucleotides: TGTGCCAGCAGCTTAGCGCAGCGAACGGTTACGAGCAATCAGCCCCAGCATTTT. The chain combines TRBV7-2 with TRBJ1-5; D uncertain. Germline V gene lookup returns CDR1 SGHTA and CDR2 FQGNSA. This CDR3 is built from 18 residues. V lost 0 bases and J lost 1, with 16 bases in between.

This clone was observed a handful of times. This rearrangement joins TRBV5-6 to TRBJ2-1; 9 bases agree with TRBD2. The CDR3 is 15 amino acids. With 0 bases clipped from V and 7 bases from J, the junction kept 5 bases outside the gene matches. CDR1 and CDR2 (germline): SGHDT, YYEEEE. The CDR3 is CASSLGGGARNEQFF. DNA of the CDR3: TGTGCCAGCAGCTTGGGCGGGGGGGCAAGAAATGAGCAGTTCTTC.

In its sample, this clone was seen a few times. V and J are TRBV7-2 and TRBJ2-7, with 9 bases aligning to TRBD2. V was pared by 5 bases and J by 6 bases, with 8 bases of the junction left unmatched. CDR1 SGHTA and CDR2 FQGNSA come from the germline V gene. The CDR3 is 14 amino acids. CDR3 DNA: TGTGCCAGCAGCACCGGCGGGGGGGCGCGCGAGCAGTACTTC. Protein product: CASSTGGGAREQYF.

This clone was counted at least ten times. This chain connects TRBV7-8 to TRBJ2-5, with D perhaps matching TRBD1 (6 bases). The CDR3 runs to 15 residues. Trimming cost V 5 bases and J 4 bases, with 17 bases left between them. Germline V CDR1 and CDR2: SGHVS, FQNEAQ. CDR3 region: CASSPDRLKRETQYF. CDR3 in DNA: TGTGCCAGCAGCCCGGACAGACTAAAACGAGAGACCCAGTACTTC.

This clone has a handful of counts. This rearrangement joins TRBV4-1 to TRBJ1-5, with D possibly being TRBD1 (6 bases). Germline values: CDR1 MGHRA, CDR2 YSYEKL. Trimming took 1 base from V and 8 from J, leaving 12 bases between them. The CDR3 covers 14 residues. CDR3 loop: CASSQGTALKPQHF. The CDR3 bases are TGCGCCAGCAGCCAAGGGACAGCTCTAAAGCCCCAGCATTTT.

This sequence joins TRBV7-2 and TRBJ2-4, with a weak D call TRBD1 (5 bases). From germline, CDR1 is SGHTA and CDR2 FQGNSA. Trimming removed 5 bases at V and 8 bases at J, with 13 bases between. This CDR3 region has 13 residues. This CDR3 is CASSPRPRDIQYF. CDR3 coding DNA: TGTGCCAGCAGCCCACGACCCAGGGACATTCAGTACTTC. The full variable domain, rest sourced from reference TRBV7-2 and TRBJ2-4, is GAGVSQSPSNKVTEKGKDVELRCDPISGHTALYWYRQSLGQGLEFLIYFQGNSAPDKSGLPSDRFSAERTGGSVSTLTIQRTQQEDSAVYLCASSPRPRDIQYFGAGTRLSVL.

This clone was picked up a small number of times. The J gene is TRBJ2-2, the V gene TRBV19; 9 bases line up with TRBD2. V gave up 4 bases and J gave up 4 bases; unmatched junction bases: 4. This CDR3 spans 15 amino acids. Germline CDR1 reads LNHDA; CDR2 reads SQIVND (reference sequence). CDR3 amino acids: CASSRRGGGTGELFF. In nucleotides, the CDR3 is TGTGCCAGTAGTAGGCGGGGGGGCGGCACCGGGGAGCTGTTTTTT.

This clone appeared a few times. The chain has TRBV28 and TRBJ2-7; perhaps TRBD1 as D (6 bases). V was pared by 6 bases and J by 0 bases, with 12 bases between. The CDR3 contains 14 residues. The germline CDR1 and CDR2 sequences are MDHEN and SYDVKM. The CDR3 coding sequence is TGTGCCAGCAGAAACTCGGACAGCTCCTACGAGCAGTACTTC. Translating it yields CASRNSDSSYEQYF.

Here the CDR3 reads CASRSGGAEETQYF. The CDR3 nucleotides read TGTGCCAGTCGTAGCGGGGGGGCCGAAGAGACCCAGTACTTC. V usage is TRBV2 and J usage is TRBJ2-5; 11 bases align to TRBD2. The CDR3 is 14 amino acids. V lost 9 bases, J lost 3 bases, and 6 bases stayed unmatched. Looked up from germline, CDR1 is SNHLY and CDR2 is FYNNEI.

The rearrangement joins TRBV7-6 to TRBJ2-2, with 8 bases matching TRBD2. V dropped 5 bases and J dropped 2; count of bases not matched to a gene: 7. The CDR3 loop spans 16 amino acids. Germline CDR1 reads SGHVS; CDR2 reads FNYEAQ. This chain's CDR3 is CASSRYSGGNTGELFF. The CDR3 bases are TGTGCCAGCAGCCGGTACAGCGGGGGTAACACCGGGGAGCTGTTTTTT.

The sample holds a few counts of this clone. The gene calls are TRBV14 and TRBJ2-1, with D perhaps matching TRBD1 (6 bases). The V end was cut by 3 bases, the J end by 3 bases, with 15 bases between. CDR3 length: 16 residues. Germline values: CDR1 SGHDN, CDR2 FVKESK. CDR3 protein: CASSHVRGSVYNEQFF. The CDR3 DNA reads TGTGCCAGCAGCCATGTCAGGGGTTCGGTCTACAATGAGCAGTTCTTC.

The V and J genes are TRBV9 and TRBJ1-6, with D possibly being TRBD1 (5 bases). Trimming removed 4 bases from V and 10 bases from J, with 18 bases in between. Germline CDR1 reads SGDLS; CDR2 reads YYNGEE. CDR3 length equals 15 residues. The CDR3 sequence is CASSLLGQGQSPLHF. For the CDR3, the DNA is TGTGCCAGCAGCCTTTTGGGGCAGGGTCAATCACCCCTCCACTTT.

This chain uses TRBV5-1 with TRBJ2-5; possible D gene TRBD1, 5 bases. This CDR3 is 14 amino acids long. Germline V gene sequence: CDR1 SGHRS, CDR2 YFSETQ. Trimming shortened V by 4 bases and J by 4 bases, and 14 bases separated the two germline ends. CDR3 nucleotides: TGCGCCAGCAGCGGATGGGCAGGGCTAGAGACCCAGTACTTC. This codes for CASSGWAGLETQYF.

A few counts support this clone. The V and J genes are TRBV29-1 and TRBJ1-5; D is unresolved. Germline lookup yields CDR1 SQVTM and CDR2 ANQGSEA. CDR3 length: 14 residues. V lost 4 bases and J 7 bases, leaving 17 bases between the germline ends. The CDR3, as DNA: TGCAGCGTTGCGTGGGCCACGGAGGGCCAGCCCCAGCATTTT. Translating gives CSVAWATEGQPQHF.

V gene TRBV30 combines with J gene TRBJ1-3; perhaps TRBD1 as D (6 bases). Germline assignment: CDR1 GTSNPN and CDR2 SVGIG (reference sequence). The CDR3 consists of 15 residues. The V end was cut by 1 base, the J end by 2 bases, with 12 bases between. CDR3 bases: TGTGCCTGGAGTGACACAGGGTTTGCTGGAAACACCATATATTTT. Encoded protein: CAWSDTGFAGNTIYF.

This clone was seen only a few times. The genes are TRBV5-1 and TRBJ1-4; possible D gene TRBD1, 6 bases. With 4 bases removed from V and 4 bases from J, the gap between germline ends came to 8 bases. Germline loops: CDR1 SGHRS, CDR2 YFSETQ. The CDR3 covers 13 residues. The CDR3 sequence: CASSQQGNEKLFF. The CDR3 DNA follows: TGCGCCAGCAGCCAACAGGGTAATGAAAAACTGTTTTTT. Combining the CDR3 with reference TRBV5-1 and TRBJ1-4 gives the whole variable domain KAGVTQTPRYLIKTRGQQVTLSCSPISGHRSVSWYQQTPGQGLQFLFEYFSETQRNKGNFPGRFSGRQFSNSRSEMNVSTLELGDSALYLCASSQQGNEKLFFGSGTQLSVL.

This clone was counted between two and nine times. The chain employs TRBV4-3 and TRBJ2-5; no clear D. V was clipped by 4 bases and J by 5 bases, with 11 bases between them. CDR3 length: 13 residues. Germline loops: CDR1 LGHNA, CDR2 YSLEER. The chain's CDR3 is CASSLRLRETQYF. Here the CDR3 DNA reads TGCGCCAGCAGCCTAAGGTTGCGGGAGACCCAGTACTTC.